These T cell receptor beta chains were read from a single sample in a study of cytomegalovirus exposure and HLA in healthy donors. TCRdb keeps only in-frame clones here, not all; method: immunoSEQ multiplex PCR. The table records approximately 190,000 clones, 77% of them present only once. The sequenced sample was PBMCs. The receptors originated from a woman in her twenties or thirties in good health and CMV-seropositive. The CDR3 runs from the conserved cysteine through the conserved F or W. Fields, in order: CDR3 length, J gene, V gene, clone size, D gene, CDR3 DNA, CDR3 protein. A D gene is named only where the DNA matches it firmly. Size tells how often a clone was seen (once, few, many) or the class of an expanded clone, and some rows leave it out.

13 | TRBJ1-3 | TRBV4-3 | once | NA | TGCGCCAGCAGCCAATGGGCCGGAAACACCATATATTTT | CASSQWAGNTIYF
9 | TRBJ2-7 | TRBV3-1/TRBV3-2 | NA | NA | TGTGCCAGCGCGCCACGTCCTAGGTTC | CASAPRPRF
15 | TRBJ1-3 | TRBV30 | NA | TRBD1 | TGTGCCTGGAGTCAGGGGGCGTTTTTCGGAAACACCATATATTTT | CAWSQGAFFGNTIYF
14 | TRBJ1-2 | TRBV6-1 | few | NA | TGTGCCAGCAGTGAAGGAGCCCGGAGTTATGGCTACACCTTC | CASSEGARSYGYTF
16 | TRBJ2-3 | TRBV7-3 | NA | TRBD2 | TGTGCCAGCAGCGAAAGGGGGACTAGCGGCACAGATACGCAGTATTTT | CASSERGTSGTDTQYF
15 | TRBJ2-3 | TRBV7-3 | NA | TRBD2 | TGTGCCAGCAGCCGTTCGACTAGCGGGGGAAATACGCAGTATTTT | CASSRSTSGGNTQYF
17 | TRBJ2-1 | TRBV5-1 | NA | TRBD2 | TGCGCCAGCAGCTTGGGATCGGGACTAGCGTCATCCAATGAGCAGTTCTTC | CASSLGSGLASSNEQFF
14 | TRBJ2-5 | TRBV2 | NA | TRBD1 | TGTGCCAGCAGTGATCAAACGACAGGGGAGACCCAGTACTTC | CASSDQTTGETQYF
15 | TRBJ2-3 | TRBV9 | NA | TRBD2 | TGTGCCAGCAGCCCCAGCGGGAGGGGTGCAGATACGCAGTATTTT | CASSPSGRGADTQYF
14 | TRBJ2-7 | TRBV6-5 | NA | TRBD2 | TGTGCCACATCGCAGCGGGAGTCTTTGTACGAGCAGTACTTC | CATSQRESLYEQYF
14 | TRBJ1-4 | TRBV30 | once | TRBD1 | TGTGCCTGGAGTCCGGGACAGCTTAATGAAAAACTGTTTTTT | CAWSPGQLNEKLFF
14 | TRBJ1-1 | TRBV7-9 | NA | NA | TGTGCCAGCAGCAGCGGAAGGCTGAACACTGAAGCTTTCTTT | CASSSGRLNTEAFF
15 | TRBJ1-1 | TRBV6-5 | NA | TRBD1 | TGTGCCAGCAGTCCGGGACAGAACATGAACACTGAAGCTTTCTTT | CASSPGQNMNTEAFF
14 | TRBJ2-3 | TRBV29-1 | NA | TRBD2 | TGCAGCGTTCCATGGGGGGGAAGCACAGATACGCAGTATTTT | CSVPWGGSTDTQYF
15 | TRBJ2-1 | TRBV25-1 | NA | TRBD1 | TGTGCCACCGGAACGGGACAGGGATTTTACAATGAGCAGTTCTTC | CATGTGQGFYNEQFF
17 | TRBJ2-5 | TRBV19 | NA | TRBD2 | TGTGCCAGTAGTCCCGGACTAGCGGGAGGGCCGGGAGAGACCCAGTACTTC | CASSPGLAGGPGETQYF
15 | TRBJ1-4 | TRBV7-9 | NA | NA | TGTGCCAGCAGCCCTACTCGGACCACAGGTGAAAAACTGTTTTTT | CASSPTRTTGEKLFF
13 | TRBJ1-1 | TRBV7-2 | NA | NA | TGTGCCAGCAGCTTAACGGGGTTCACTGAAGCTTTCTTT | CASSLTGFTEAFF
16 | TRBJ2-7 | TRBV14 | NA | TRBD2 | TGTGCCAGCAGCTCACTAGCGGGGCGCACCCCAGACGAGCAGTACTTC | CASSSLAGRTPDEQYF
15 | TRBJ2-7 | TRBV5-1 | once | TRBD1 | TGCGCCAGCAGGTCCGGGACAGGGTTGTCCTACGAGCAGTACTTC | CASRSGTGLSYEQYF
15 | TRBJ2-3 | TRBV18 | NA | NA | TGTGCCAGTTCCAATGGGAGGACTAGCACAGATACGCAGTATTTT | CASSNGRTSTDTQYF
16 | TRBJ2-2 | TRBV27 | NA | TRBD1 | TGTGCCAGCAGTTTAGTTAACAGGGGGCGGGGCGGGGAGCTGTTTTTT | CASSLVNRGRGGELFF
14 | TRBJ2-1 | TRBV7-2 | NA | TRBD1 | TGTGCCAGCAGCTCCCGGGACAGGGTCGGTGAGCAGTTCTTC | CASSSRDRVGEQFF
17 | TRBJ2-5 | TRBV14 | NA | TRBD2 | TGTGCCAGCAGCCAAGCCCTGGCGGGAGGGCCTGGAGAGACCCAGTACTTC | CASSQALAGGPGETQYF
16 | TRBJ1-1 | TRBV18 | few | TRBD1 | TGTGCCAGCTCACCACAAGGGGGCCTGATGAACACTGAAGCTTTCTTT | CASSPQGGLMNTEAFF
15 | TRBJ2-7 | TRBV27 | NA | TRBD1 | TGTGCCAGCAGTTTAGAGGGGGACAGGGACGACGAGCAGTACTTC | CASSLEGDRDDEQYF
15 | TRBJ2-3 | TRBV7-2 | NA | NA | TGTGCCAGCAGCCTCACCCCCACGAGCGCAGATACGCAGTATTTT | CASSLTPTSADTQYF
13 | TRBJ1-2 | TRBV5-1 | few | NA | TGCGCCAGCAGCTTGGTTTTCAGGCACGGCTACACCTTC | CASSLVFRHGYTF
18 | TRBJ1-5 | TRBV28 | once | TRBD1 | TGTGCCAGCAGTTTAGGGCCCTGGGACAGGGGATCCGGACAGCCCCAGCATTTT | CASSLGPWDRGSGQPQHF
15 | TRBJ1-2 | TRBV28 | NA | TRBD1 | TGTGCCAGCAGTTTGGGGACAGGACCCCTTGTTGGCTACACCTTC | CASSLGTGPLVGYTF
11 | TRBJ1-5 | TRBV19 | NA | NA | TGTGCCAGTAGTACCGCGGGACCCCAGCATTTT | CASSTAGPQHF
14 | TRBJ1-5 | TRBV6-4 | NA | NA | TGTGCCAGCATGAGGGCAGGGAGGGATCAGCCCCAGCATTTT | CASMRAGRDQPQHF
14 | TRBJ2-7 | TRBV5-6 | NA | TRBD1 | TGTGCCAGCAGCGTAATTGGGACAGGCTACGAGCAGTACTTC | CASSVIGTGYEQYF
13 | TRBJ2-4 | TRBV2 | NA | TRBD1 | TGTGCCAGCCGGGGGACAGGTAAAAACATTCAGTACTTC | CASRGTGKNIQYF
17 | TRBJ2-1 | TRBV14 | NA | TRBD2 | TGTGCCAGCAGCCAAGAGGTGCCACTAGCGGGTGGAAATGAGCAGTTCTTC | CASSQEVPLAGGNEQFF
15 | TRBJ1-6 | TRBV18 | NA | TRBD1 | TGTGCCAGCTCAGCCGGACAGGGTAGAAATTCACCCCTCCACTTT | CASSAGQGRNSPLHF
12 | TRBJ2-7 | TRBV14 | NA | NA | TGTGCCAGCAGTCCCCAGGGTTACGAGCAGTACTTC | CASSPQGYEQYF
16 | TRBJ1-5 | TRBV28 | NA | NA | TGTGCCAGCAGTTCCCTCGCCAGGGGCGGTAATCAGCCCCAGCATTTT | CASSSLARGGNQPQHF
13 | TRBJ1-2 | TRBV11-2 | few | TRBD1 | TGTGCCAGCAGCTTAGGGACAGGGGATGGCTACACCTTC | CASSLGTGDGYTF
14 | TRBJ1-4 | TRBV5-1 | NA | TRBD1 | TGCGCCAGCAGCTGGGACAGTCTTAATGAAAAACTGTTTTTT | CASSWDSLNEKLFF
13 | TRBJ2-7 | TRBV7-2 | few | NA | TGTGCCAGCAGCTCCGGACAGCCATACGAGCAGTACTTC | CASSSGQPYEQYF
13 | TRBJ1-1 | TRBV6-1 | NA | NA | TGTGCCAGTGAGGGTGGGGGGTCAATTGAAGCTTTCTTT | CASEGGGSIEAFF
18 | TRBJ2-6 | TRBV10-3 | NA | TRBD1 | TGTGCCATCAGTTATTCCGGGACAGGGGTTTCCGGGGCCAACGTCCTGACTTTC | CAISYSGTGVSGANVLTF